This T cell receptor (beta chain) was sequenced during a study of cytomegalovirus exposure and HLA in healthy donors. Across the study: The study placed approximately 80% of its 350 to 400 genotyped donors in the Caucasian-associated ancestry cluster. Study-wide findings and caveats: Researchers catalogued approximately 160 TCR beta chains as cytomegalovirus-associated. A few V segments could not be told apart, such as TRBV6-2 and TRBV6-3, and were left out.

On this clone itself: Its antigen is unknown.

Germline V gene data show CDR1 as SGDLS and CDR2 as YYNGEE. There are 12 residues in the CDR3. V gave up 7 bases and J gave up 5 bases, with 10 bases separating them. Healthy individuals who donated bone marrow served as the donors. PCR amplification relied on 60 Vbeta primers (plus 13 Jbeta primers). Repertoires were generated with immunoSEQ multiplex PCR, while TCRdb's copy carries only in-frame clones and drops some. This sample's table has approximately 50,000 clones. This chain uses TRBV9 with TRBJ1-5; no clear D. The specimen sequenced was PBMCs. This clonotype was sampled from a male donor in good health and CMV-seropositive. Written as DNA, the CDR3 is TGTGCCAGCGGCAGTATTGATCAGCCCCAGCATTTT. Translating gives CASGSIDQPQHF.